Presented here are 26 T cell receptor beta chains from one specimen sequenced in a study of shared clonotypes between healthy human individuals. Sequencing was performed with immunoSEQ multiplex PCR; in TCRdb, only in-frame clones are kept and a portion is missing. The table has 2 million to 2.5 million clones, just under 95% seen once. Sequencing input: naive CD4+ T cells from PBMCs. Subset: CD45RA+ positively selected. The receptors stem from a man aged 18 to 29 in good health. Some clones in this sample may be carry-over from other donors' samples.

Only one count was recorded for this clone. The chain has TRBV10-3 and TRBJ2-5; D is unclear. Germline V gives CDR1 ENHRY, CDR2 SYGVKD. This CDR3 is built from 15 residues. Trimming pared 1 base from V and 5 bases from J, leaving 14 bases between. The CDR3 region is CAISELPGIGETQYF. The CDR3 nucleotides are TGTGCCATCAGTGAGTTACCGGGTATTGGGGAGACCCAGTACTTC.

V and J are TRBV6-5 and TRBJ1-2, with 8 bases matching TRBD1. The CDR3 is 13 amino acids. The J segment lost 8 bases and the V segment lost 6 bases, leaving 8 bases of the junction unmatched. Per the germline V gene, CDR1 is MNHEY and CDR2 is SVGAGI. In nucleotides, the CDR3 is TGTGCCAGCAGGGCCCGACAGGGGATCGGCTACACCTTC. Its translation: CASRARQGIGYTF.

In DNA form, the CDR3 reads TGTGCCAGCAGGTTAGAGGATGGCTACACCTTC. Protein sequence: CASRLEDGYTF. The J gene is TRBJ1-2, the V gene TRBV2, with unresolved D. The V end was cut by 6 bases, the J end by 6 bases, with 8 bases between. Germline values: CDR1 SNHLY, CDR2 FYNNEI. The CDR3 is 11 residues long.

V gene TRBV10-3 combines with J gene TRBJ2-7; perhaps D is TRBD1 or TRBD2 (5 bases each). This CDR3 spans 13 amino acids. V was clipped by 11 bases and J by 1 base, with 15 bases between them. Germline CDR1 is ENHRY and CDR2 is SYGVKD. The CDR3 sequence is CAVTFGASYEQYF. The CDR3 DNA follows: TGTGCCGTCACATTCGGGGCTTCCTACGAGCAGTACTTC.

The V call is TRBV6-6, the J call TRBJ2-3; D is unclear. V lost 6 bases and J 10 bases, leaving 17 bases between the germline ends. Germline lookup yields CDR1 MNHNY and CDR2 SVGAGI (reference sequence). The CDR3 extends over 13 amino acids. This CDR3 reads CASSSPVPRAQYF. The CDR3 bases are TGTGCCAGCAGCTCCCCCGTACCTAGGGCGCAGTATTTT.

The gene calls are TRBV28 and TRBJ1-3; D is possibly TRBD1 (5 bases). The CDR3 is 18 residues long. CDR1 MDHEN and CDR2 SYDVKM come from the germline V gene. V lost 7 bases, J lost 6 bases, and 28 bases lay in between. This chain's CDR3 is CASIAPLGRGMGENTIYF. The CDR3 DNA reads as TGTGCCAGCATCGCACCTCTTGGACGGGGGATGGGGGAAAACACCATATATTTT.

The chain employs TRBV6-6 and TRBJ1-3; weak D call: TRBD1 (5 bases). In germline, CDR1 is MNHNY, CDR2 SVGAGI (reference sequence). V lost 2 bases to trimming and J lost 5 bases, with 7 bases between them. This CDR3 is built from 13 residues. The CDR3 nucleotides are TGTGCCAGCAGTTACGAGGGGCGAAACACCATATATTTT. This sequence encodes CASSYEGRNTIYF.

This sequence joins TRBV2 and TRBJ1-5; no firm D call. Trimming cost V 4 bases and J 0 bases, with 7 bases left between them. Germline assignment: CDR1 SNHLY and CDR2 FYNNEI. The CDR3 spans 14 residues. CDR3 sequence reads: CASSALYSNQPQHF. CDR3 DNA: TGTGCCAGCAGTGCACTATATAGCAATCAGCCCCAGCATTTT.

This clone was found a few times. Additional DNA sequences in this sample encode the identical CDR3. J is TRBJ1-2 and V is TRBV14; possibly TRBD1 for D (5 bases). The CDR3 has 13 amino acids. The germline V gene encodes CDR1 SGHDN and CDR2 FVKESK. Between the trimmed V and J ends, which lost 1 base and 2 bases, there was a span of 5 bases. The CDR3 spells CASSQGGNYGYTF. The CDR3 DNA is TGTGCCAGCAGCCAAGGGGGGAACTATGGCTACACCTTC.

This chain's CDR3 is CASSLVASGDYEQFF. CDR3 in DNA: TGTGCCAGCTCCCTGGTGGCTAGCGGGGACTATGAGCAGTTCTTC. The chain joins TRBV6-5 to TRBJ2-1, with 9 bases fitting TRBD2. This CDR3 is built from 15 residues. In germline, CDR1 is MNHEY, CDR2 SVGAGI. The V gene end was trimmed by 8 bases and the J gene end by 8 bases; junction bases not matched to a gene: 13.

The J gene is TRBJ2-1, the V gene TRBV30, with 8 bases identical to TRBD2. CDR1 and CDR2 from the germline V gene are GTSNPN and SVGIG (reference sequence). CDR3 size: 15 residues. The CDR3 spells CGIGGREVAYNEQFF. CDR3 sequence (DNA): TGTGGAATCGGTGGGCGGGAGGTCGCCTACAATGAGCAGTTCTTC.

On this clone: This same CDR3 is encoded by further DNA sequences in the sample. The genes are TRBV30 and TRBJ1-1; TRBD1 aligns across 9 bases. Losses at the gene ends were 2 bases for V and 4 bases for J; bases not matched to a gene: 2. Germline V gene sequence: CDR1 GTSNPN, CDR2 SVGIG (reference sequence). The CDR3 has 13 amino acids. In DNA form, the CDR3 reads TGTGCCTGGAGTACGACAGGGGGCACTGAAGCTTTCTTT. It encodes CAWSTTGGTEAFF. The full variable domain, its missing parts supplied by reference TRBV30 and TRBJ1-1, is SQTIHQWPATLVQPVGSPLSLECTVEGTSNPNLYWYRQAAGRGLQLLFYSVGIGQISSEVPQNLSASRPQDRQFILSSKKLLLSDSGFYLCAWSTTGGTEAFFGQGTRLTVV.

Points on this clone: Other DNA sequences in this specimen translate into the identical CDR3. The chain has TRBV2 and TRBJ1-2; D is unresolved. Germline CDR1 SNHLY, CDR2 FYNNEI. The CDR3 length is 12 residues. The V and J ends lost 3 bases and 4 bases respectively, with 6 bases between them. The DNA of the CDR3 is TGTGCCAGCAGTGAGTCACCCTATGGCTACACCTTC. As protein: CASSESPYGYTF. Variable domain in full (rest from reference TRBV2 and TRBJ1-2): EPEVTQTPSHQVTQMGQEVILRCVPISNHLYFYWYRQILGQKVEFLVSFYNNEISEKSEIFDDQFSVERPDGSNFTLKIRSTKLEDSAMYFCASSESPYGYTFGSGTRLTVV.

This chain joins TRBV28 and TRBJ2-6; D not certain. The CDR3 is 14 amino acids. V was trimmed by 10 bases and J by 0 bases, leaving 10 bases between them. In germline, CDR1 is MDHEN, CDR2 SYDVKM. The chain's CDR3 is CATTMGSGANVLTF. CDR3 nucleotides: TGTGCCACCACGATGGGCTCTGGGGCCAACGTCCTGACTTTC. The complete variable domain, with remaining parts taken from reference TRBV28 and TRBJ2-6, reads DVKVTQSSRYLVKRTGEKVFLECVQDMDHENMFWYRQDPGLGLRLIYFSYDVKMKEKGDIPEGYSVSREKKERFSLILESASTNQTSMYLCATTMGSGANVLTFGAGSRLTVL.

As to this clone: This specimen includes other DNA sequences encoding the same CDR3. This chain connects TRBV27 to TRBJ2-2; 9 bases map to TRBD2. V was pared by 6 bases and J by 2 bases, with 4 bases of the junction left unmatched. The CDR3 has 15 residues. The germline V gene has CDR1 MNHEY and CDR2 SMNVEV (reference sequence). The CDR3 nucleotides read TGTGCCAGCAGCCGACTAGCGGTTAACACCGGGGAGCTGTTTTTT. This gives the protein CASSRLAVNTGELFF.

The rearrangement uses TRBV10-1 and TRBJ1-3; 8 bases agree with TRBD1. Germline values: CDR1 WNHNN, CDR2 SYGVQD (reference sequence). V was clipped by 3 bases and J by 0 bases; unmatched bases: 7. The CDR3 runs to 17 residues. The CDR3 sequence: CASSEGDRTGSGNTIYF. In DNA form, the CDR3 reads TGCGCCAGCAGTGAAGGGGACAGGACCGGCTCTGGAAACACCATATATTTT.

V is TRBV28 and J is TRBJ1-2, with unresolved D. V was shortened by 5 bases and J by 8 bases, with 21 bases between the two germline ends. The CDR3 consists of 15 residues. The germline gives CDR1 MDHEN, CDR2 SYDVKM. In DNA form, the CDR3 reads TGTGCCAGCAGTCAAACGAGCCCCTCCACCTCGGGCTACACCTTC. Translation gives CASSQTSPSTSGYTF.

The chain recombines TRBV7-9 with TRBJ2-3; 8 nucleotides match TRBD2. The CDR3 sequence is 15 residues long. CDR1 and CDR2 from the germline V gene are SEHNR and FQNEAQ (reference sequence). V was clipped by 7 bases and J by 1 base; unmatched bases: 7. The chain's CDR3 is CASTQSGSGTDTQYF. The DNA of the CDR3 is TGTGCCAGCACCCAAAGCGGGAGCGGCACAGATACGCAGTATTTT.

This sequence joins TRBV6-1 and TRBJ1-1; 8 nucleotides match TRBD1. Unmatched junction bases numbered 6, after V lost 9 bases and J lost 0 bases. Germline-derived CDR1 and CDR2 are MNHNS and SASEGT. CDR3 length equals 14 residues. DNA of the CDR3: TGTGCCAGTAGAACAGGGGGGCTGAACACTGAAGCTTTCTTT. Its translation is CASRTGGLNTEAFF.

The J gene is TRBJ2-7, the V gene TRBV18, with D perhaps given as TRBD1 or TRBD2 (6 bases each). The ends were cut back, 3 bases at V and 1 base at J, with 16 bases in the middle. Germline CDR1 KGHSH, CDR2 LQKENI. This CDR3 has 16 amino acids. The CDR3 loop reads CASSPVGGKGSYEQYF. The CDR3 DNA follows: TGTGCCAGCTCACCTGTAGGGGGGAAAGGGTCCTACGAGCAGTACTTC.

The rearrangement uses TRBV11-2 and TRBJ2-7, with 8 bases lining up with TRBD2. CDR3 size: 15 residues. Trimming took 4 bases from V and 3 from J; bases not matched to a gene: 8. CDR1 and CDR2 from the germline V gene are SGHAT and FQNNGV. This CDR3 is CASSSIAGPSYEQYF. DNA for the CDR3: TGTGCCAGCAGCTCCATAGCGGGACCTAGCTACGAGCAGTACTTC. The full variable domain, in which reference TRBV11-2 and TRBJ2-7 provide the parts outside the CDR3, is EAGVAQSPRYKIIEKRQSVAFWCNPISGHATLYWYQQILGQGPKLLIQFQNNGVVDDSQLPKDRFSAERLKGVDSTLKIQPAKLEDSAVYLCASSSIAGPSYEQYFGPGTRLTVT.

The genes are TRBV11-3 and TRBJ2-5; 7 bases match TRBD1. The V gene end was trimmed by 3 bases and the J gene end by 5 bases; junction bases not matched to a gene: 9. Germline lookup yields CDR1 SGHNT and CDR2 YENEEA. This CDR3 contains 15 residues. The CDR3 protein is CASSFGQVGMETQYF. The CDR3 coding sequence is TGTGCCAGCAGCTTTGGACAGGTCGGGATGGAGACCCAGTACTTC.

The chain joins TRBV6-1 to TRBJ1-6; D is ambiguous. Germline V gene lookup returns CDR1 MNHNS and CDR2 SASEGT. The CDR3 loop spans 12 amino acids. V lost 4 bases to trimming and J lost 16 bases, with 14 bases between them. The CDR3 sequence is CASSGNTPLLHF. For the CDR3, the DNA is TGTGCCAGCAGTGGAAACACCCCCCTTCTCCACTTT.

This chain links TRBV12-5 with TRBJ2-1; D gene uncertain. The V gene lost 1 base and the J gene lost 8 bases, with 3 bases spanning the gap. Germline V lookup: CDR1 LGHNT, CDR2 FRNRAP. This CDR3 contains 11 residues. The CDR3 is CASGLEDEQFF. The CDR3, as DNA: TGTGCTAGTGGTTTGGAAGATGAGCAGTTCTTC.

This clone was found once. V is TRBV10-3 and J is TRBJ2-7; either TRBD1 or TRBD2 may supply D (5 bases each). With 0 bases removed from V and 3 bases from J, the gap between germline ends came to 12 bases. Germline V gene sequence: CDR1 ENHRY, CDR2 SYGVKD. CDR3 length: 15 amino acids. The CDR3 DNA follows: TGTGCCATCAGTGAGTCGAAGGGGACCATCTACGAGCAGTACTTC. Its protein product is CAISESKGTIYEQYF.

The chain has TRBV28 and TRBJ1-2; the match to TRBD1 covers 9 bases. There are 14 residues in the CDR3. Germline-derived CDR1 and CDR2 are MDHEN and SYDVKM. V lost 5 bases and J lost 2; bases outside the gene matches: 3. The CDR3 region has the DNA TGTGCCAGCAGTCGGACAGGGGTGAACTATGGCTACACCTTC. It specifies CASSRTGVNYGYTF.